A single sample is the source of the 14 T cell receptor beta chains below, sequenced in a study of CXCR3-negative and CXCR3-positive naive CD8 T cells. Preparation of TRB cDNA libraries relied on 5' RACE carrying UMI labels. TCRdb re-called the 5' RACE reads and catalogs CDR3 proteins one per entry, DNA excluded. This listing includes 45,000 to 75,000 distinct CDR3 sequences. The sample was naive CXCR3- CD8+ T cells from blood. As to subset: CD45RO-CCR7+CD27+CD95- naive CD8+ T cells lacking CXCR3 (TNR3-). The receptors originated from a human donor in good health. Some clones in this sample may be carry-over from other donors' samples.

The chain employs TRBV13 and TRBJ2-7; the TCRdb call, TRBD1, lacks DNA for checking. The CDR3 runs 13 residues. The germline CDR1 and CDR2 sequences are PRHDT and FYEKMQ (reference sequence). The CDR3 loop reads CASSWPGSYEQYF. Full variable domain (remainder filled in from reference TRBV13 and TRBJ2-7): AAGVIQSPRHLIKEKRETATLKCYPIPRHDTVYWYQQGPGQDPQFLISFYEKMQSDKGSIPDRFSAQQFSDYHSELNMSSLELGDSALYFCASSWPGSYEQYFGPGTRLTVT.

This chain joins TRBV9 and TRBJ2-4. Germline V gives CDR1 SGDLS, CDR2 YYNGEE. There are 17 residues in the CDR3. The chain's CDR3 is CASSVGSPGSAKNIQYF.

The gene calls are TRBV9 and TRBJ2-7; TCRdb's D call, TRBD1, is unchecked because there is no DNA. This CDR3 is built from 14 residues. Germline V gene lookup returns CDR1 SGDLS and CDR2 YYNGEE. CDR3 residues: CASSVGQGPYEQYF. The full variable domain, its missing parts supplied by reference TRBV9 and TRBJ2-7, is DSGVTQTPKHLITATGQRVTLRCSPRSGDLSVYWYQQSLDQGLQFLIQYYNGEERAKGNILERFSAQQFPDLHSELNLSSLELGDSALYFCASSVGQGPYEQYFGPGTRLTVT.

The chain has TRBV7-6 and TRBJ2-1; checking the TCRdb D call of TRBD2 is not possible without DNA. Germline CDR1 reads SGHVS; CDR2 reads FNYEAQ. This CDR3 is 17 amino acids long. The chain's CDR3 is CASSLDPSGGPQNEQFF.

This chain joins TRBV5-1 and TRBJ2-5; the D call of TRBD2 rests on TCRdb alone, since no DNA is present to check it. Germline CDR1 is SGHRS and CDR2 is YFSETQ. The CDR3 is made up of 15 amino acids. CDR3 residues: CASSSLGSGDPAQYF.

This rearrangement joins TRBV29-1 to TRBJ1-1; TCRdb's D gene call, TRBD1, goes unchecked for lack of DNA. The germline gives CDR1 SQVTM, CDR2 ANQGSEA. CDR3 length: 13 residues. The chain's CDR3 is CSARTALDTEAFF.

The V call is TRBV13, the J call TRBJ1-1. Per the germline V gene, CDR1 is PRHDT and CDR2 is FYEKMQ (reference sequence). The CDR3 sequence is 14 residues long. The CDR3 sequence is CASSLEEYSTEAFF.

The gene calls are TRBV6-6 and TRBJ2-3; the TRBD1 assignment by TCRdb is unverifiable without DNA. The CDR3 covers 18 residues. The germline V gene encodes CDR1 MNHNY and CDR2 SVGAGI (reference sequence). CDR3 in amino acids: CASSYPTDRGDPTDTQYF.

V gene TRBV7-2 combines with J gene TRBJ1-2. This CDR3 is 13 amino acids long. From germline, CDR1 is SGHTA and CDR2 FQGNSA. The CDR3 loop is CAAERQEDYGYTF.

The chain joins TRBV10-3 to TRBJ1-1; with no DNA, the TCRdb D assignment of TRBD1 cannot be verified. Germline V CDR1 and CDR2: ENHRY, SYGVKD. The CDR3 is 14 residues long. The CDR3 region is CAISETGGNTEAFF.

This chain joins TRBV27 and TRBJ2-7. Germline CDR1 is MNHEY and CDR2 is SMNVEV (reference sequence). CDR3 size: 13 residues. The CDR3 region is CASTAVPSYEQYF.

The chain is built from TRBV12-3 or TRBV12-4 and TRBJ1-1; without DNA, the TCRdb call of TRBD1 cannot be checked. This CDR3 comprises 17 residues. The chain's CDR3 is CASSTGRGMEMNTEAFF.

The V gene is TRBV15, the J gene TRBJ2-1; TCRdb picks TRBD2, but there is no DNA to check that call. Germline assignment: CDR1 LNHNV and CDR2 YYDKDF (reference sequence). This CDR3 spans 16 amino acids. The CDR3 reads CATSRVGLALYNEQFF.

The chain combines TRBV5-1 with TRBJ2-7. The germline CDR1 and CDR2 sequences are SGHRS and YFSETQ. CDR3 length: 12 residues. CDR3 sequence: CASSVDRKEQYF. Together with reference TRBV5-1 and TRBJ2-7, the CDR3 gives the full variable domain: KAGVTQTPRYLIKTRGQQVTLSCSPISGHRSVSWYQQTPGQGLQFLFEYFSETQRNKGNFPGRFSGRQFSNSRSEMNVSTLELGDSALYLCASSVDRKEQYFGPGTRLTVT.